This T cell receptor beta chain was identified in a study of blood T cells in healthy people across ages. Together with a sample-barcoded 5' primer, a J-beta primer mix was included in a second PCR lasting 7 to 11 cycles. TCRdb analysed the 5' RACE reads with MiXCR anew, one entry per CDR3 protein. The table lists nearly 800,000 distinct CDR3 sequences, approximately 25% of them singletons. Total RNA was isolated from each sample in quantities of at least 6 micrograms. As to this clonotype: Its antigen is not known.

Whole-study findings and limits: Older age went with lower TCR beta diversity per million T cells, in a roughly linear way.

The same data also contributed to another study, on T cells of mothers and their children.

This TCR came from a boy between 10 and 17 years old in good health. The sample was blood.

CDR3 DNA sequence: TGTGCCAGCAGCGACTCCACCGGGACGAAAACCACTGAAGCTTTCTTT. This codes for CASSDSTGTKTTEAFF. The chain uses TRBV7-9 and TRBJ1-1; D may be TRBD1 (5 bases). CDR1 and CDR2 from the germline V gene are SEHNR and FQNEAQ (reference sequence). V lost 5 bases and J lost 4, with 20 bases in between. The length of the CDR3 is 16 residues.